Listed below are T cell receptor beta chains from one sample, sequenced in a study of blood T cells in healthy people across ages. MiXCR was run by TCRdb on the 5' RACE reads, yielding one entry per CDR3 protein. The sample consists of fewer than 700,000 distinct CDR3 sequences, 40% to 50% of them appearing once. Sample: blood. The receptors derive from a man at least 80 years old in good health. CDR3s include the opening cysteine and the closing phenylalanine or tryptophan. The D gene is left open where the match is weak. Clone size is stated in some rows and not others, as once, few, many or a class when expanded.

cdr3_nt: TGTGCCAGCAGCTGGGCTGGGGTCGTGGACACCATATATTTT
cdr3_aa: CASSWAGVVDTIYF
j_call: TRBJ1-3
v_call: TRBV7-2
cdr3_length: 14
clone_size: NA
d_call: NA

cdr3_nt: TGTGCCAGCAGTTGTTTCGTCCACAATGAGCAGTTCTTC
cdr3_aa: CASSCFVHNEQFF
j_call: TRBJ2-1
v_call: TRBV12-3/TRBV12-4
cdr3_length: 13
clone_size: NA
d_call: NA

cdr3_nt: TGCAGTGCCCGGGACGACAGGGAATCTAACTATGGCTACACCTTC
cdr3_aa: CSARDDRESNYGYTF
j_call: TRBJ1-2
v_call: TRBV20-1
cdr3_length: 15
clone_size: NA
d_call: TRBD1

cdr3_nt: TGTGCCAGCAGTTCCGAGAAGAATGAGCAGTTCTTC
cdr3_aa: CASSSEKNEQFF
j_call: TRBJ2-1
v_call: TRBV6-2/TRBV6-3
cdr3_length: 12
clone_size: NA
d_call: NA

cdr3_nt: TGTGCCAGCAGCTTAGGAAGACTAGCGGGTAGCACAGATACGCAGTATTTT
cdr3_aa: CASSLGRLAGSTDTQYF
j_call: TRBJ2-3
v_call: TRBV7-3
cdr3_length: 17
clone_size: few
d_call: TRBD2

cdr3_nt: TGCAGCGTTGAAGACCCCGTAGGGGAGGATACGCAGTATTTT
cdr3_aa: CSVEDPVGEDTQYF
j_call: TRBJ2-3
v_call: TRBV29-1
cdr3_length: 14
clone_size: few
d_call: NA

cdr3_nt: TGCGCCAGCAGTCCCGGAAGTCCACCTTACGAGCAGTACTTC
cdr3_aa: CASSPGSPPYEQYF
j_call: TRBJ2-7
v_call: TRBV5-1
cdr3_length: 14
clone_size: NA
d_call: NA

cdr3_nt: TGTGCCAGCAGCTTAGCGAGCGGGGATCGAGACTATGGCTACACCTTC
cdr3_aa: CASSLASGDRDYGYTF
j_call: TRBJ1-2
v_call: TRBV7-8
cdr3_length: 16
clone_size: few
d_call: NA

cdr3_nt: TGCAGTGCTAGAGTACGGGAGACAACCGGGGAGCTGTTTTTT
cdr3_aa: CSARVRETTGELFF
j_call: TRBJ2-2
v_call: TRBV20-1
cdr3_length: 14
clone_size: NA
d_call: NA

cdr3_nt: TGCAGTGCCCGGAGGGGCAATGAAGCTTTCTTT
cdr3_aa: CSARRGNEAFF
j_call: TRBJ1-1
v_call: TRBV20-1
cdr3_length: 11
clone_size: once
d_call: NA

cdr3_nt: TGCGCCAGCAGCGTGGACAGGGCCTATTCAAATGAGCAGTTCTTC
cdr3_aa: CASSVDRAYSNEQFF
j_call: TRBJ2-1
v_call: TRBV5-1
cdr3_length: 15
clone_size: NA
d_call: TRBD1

cdr3_nt: TGTGCCTGCAGCTTAGCAACGGGCGGCAATCAGCCCCAGCATTTT
cdr3_aa: CACSLATGGNQPQHF
j_call: TRBJ1-5
v_call: TRBV7-2
cdr3_length: 15
clone_size: once
d_call: NA

cdr3_nt: TGTGCCAGCAGTAGGGGGCCCCTCTCCACAGATACGCAGTATTTT
cdr3_aa: CASSRGPLSTDTQYF
j_call: TRBJ2-3
v_call: TRBV12-3/TRBV12-4
cdr3_length: 15
clone_size: NA
d_call: TRBD1

cdr3_nt: TGTGCCAGCATCAGAACTGGACAGGGAAAGTACCAAGAGACCCAGTACTTC
cdr3_aa: CASIRTGQGKYQETQYF
j_call: TRBJ2-5
v_call: TRBV6-2/TRBV6-3
cdr3_length: 17
clone_size: NA
d_call: TRBD1

cdr3_nt: TGTGCCAGCAGCTTACAAGCGGGGGGATCAAAAGAGACCCAGTACTTC
cdr3_aa: CASSLQAGGSKETQYF
j_call: TRBJ2-5
v_call: TRBV7-2
cdr3_length: 16
clone_size: few
d_call: TRBD2

cdr3_nt: TGTGCCACCAGTGATTCCCCCTCCGGGGCCGGTAGCAATGAGCAGTTCTTC
cdr3_aa: CATSDSPSGAGSNEQFF
j_call: TRBJ2-1
v_call: TRBV24-1
cdr3_length: 17
clone_size: NA
d_call: NA

cdr3_nt: TGTGCCAGCAGCCTCGGACAGACCACAGATACGCAGTATTTT
cdr3_aa: CASSLGQTTDTQYF
j_call: TRBJ2-3
v_call: TRBV7-2
cdr3_length: 14
clone_size: NA
d_call: NA

cdr3_nt: TGTGCCAGCAGCGTAGGGACCACCAATGAGCAGTTCTTC
cdr3_aa: CASSVGTTNEQFF
j_call: TRBJ2-1
v_call: TRBV7-3
cdr3_length: 13
clone_size: few
d_call: NA

cdr3_nt: TGTGCCAGCAGCCCTGGGGGCAGCTCTCACGAGCAGTACTTC
cdr3_aa: CASSPGGSSHEQYF
j_call: TRBJ2-7
v_call: TRBV3-1
cdr3_length: 14
clone_size: NA
d_call: NA

cdr3_nt: TGCAGCGCGACAAGGGTGCGGACTAATGAAAAACTGTTTTTT
cdr3_aa: CSATRVRTNEKLFF
j_call: TRBJ1-4
v_call: TRBV29-1
cdr3_length: 14
clone_size: NA
d_call: NA

cdr3_nt: TGTGCCAGCTCACCTACGGCGACGCTACATGAGCAGTACTTC
cdr3_aa: CASSPTATLHEQYF
j_call: TRBJ2-7
v_call: TRBV18
cdr3_length: 14
clone_size: few
d_call: NA

cdr3_nt: TGTGCCAGCAGTCCCGTCCGGGGGACTGAAGCTTTCTTT
cdr3_aa: CASSPVRGTEAFF
j_call: TRBJ1-1
v_call: TRBV6-5
cdr3_length: 13
clone_size: many
d_call: NA

cdr3_nt: TGTGCCAGCAGCCCGTCTCGACAGGGGCAGCGTTCACCCCTCCACTTT
cdr3_aa: CASSPSRQGQRSPLHF
j_call: TRBJ1-6
v_call: TRBV13
cdr3_length: 16
clone_size: once
d_call: TRBD1

cdr3_nt: TGTGCCAGCAGTTACTCGAGACCTCAAGGGACCCAGTACTTC
cdr3_aa: CASSYSRPQGTQYF
j_call: TRBJ2-5
v_call: TRBV6-6
cdr3_length: 14
clone_size: NA
d_call: NA

cdr3_nt: TGTGCCAGCAGATCCCTCAGGACTAGCGGGCCCTACGAGCAGTACTTC
cdr3_aa: CASRSLRTSGPYEQYF
j_call: TRBJ2-7
v_call: TRBV6-2/TRBV6-3
cdr3_length: 16
clone_size: NA
d_call: TRBD2

cdr3_nt: TGTGCCGGCAGCCCGCGGGTGGTTAGCACAGATACGCAGTATTTT
cdr3_aa: CAGSPRVVSTDTQYF
j_call: TRBJ2-3
v_call: TRBV7-9
cdr3_length: 15
clone_size: NA
d_call: NA

cdr3_nt: TGTGCCAGCAGCGGAGGGGTTTTTGAGTATGGCTACACCTTC
cdr3_aa: CASSGGVFEYGYTF
j_call: TRBJ1-2
v_call: TRBV21-1
cdr3_length: 14
clone_size: NA
d_call: NA

cdr3_nt: TGTGCCAGCAGAGAGAGACAGGGGGGTAATTCACCCCTCCACTTT
cdr3_aa: CASRERQGGNSPLHF
j_call: TRBJ1-6
v_call: TRBV25-1
cdr3_length: 15
clone_size: few
d_call: TRBD1

cdr3_nt: TGCGCCAGCAGCGGCGGAGGGGGCCGGAACACTGAAGCTTTCTTT
cdr3_aa: CASSGGGGRNTEAFF
j_call: TRBJ1-1
v_call: TRBV5-1
cdr3_length: 15
clone_size: NA
d_call: TRBD1

cdr3_nt: TGTGCCAGCCACAGTACCTTTCGCAATCAGCCCCAGCATTTT
cdr3_aa: CASHSTFRNQPQHF
j_call: TRBJ1-5
v_call: TRBV6-6
cdr3_length: 14
clone_size: NA
d_call: NA

cdr3_nt: TGCAGCGTTGAGACAGGGACCTATGGCTACACCTTC
cdr3_aa: CSVETGTYGYTF
j_call: TRBJ1-2
v_call: TRBV29-1
cdr3_length: 12
clone_size: NA
d_call: TRBD1